This T cell receptor beta chain is from a study of CXCR3-negative and CXCR3-positive naive CD8 T cells. Findings and caveats of the study: For CXCR3-positive naive cells, TRB CDR3s were more hydrophobic than those of CXCR3-negative naive cells.

The CDR3 loop spans 18 amino acids. Germline lookup yields CDR1 MNHEY and CDR2 SVGEGT. Through 5' RACE with UMI labels, the TRB cDNA libraries were prepared. TCRdb reanalyzed the 5' RACE reads, giving one entry per CDR3 protein sequence and no DNA. This listing includes roughly 110,000 distinct CDR3 sequences. On this clonotype itself: The antigen remains undetermined.

This TCR was recovered from a human donor in good health. Some clones in this sample may be carry-over from other donors' samples. Sample: naive CXCR3+ CD8+ T cells from blood. Subset noted: CD45RO-CCR7+CD27+CD95- naive CD8+ T cells expressing CXCR3 (TNR3+). This sequence joins TRBV6-2 or TRBV6-3 and TRBJ1-1; the TRBD1 assignment by TCRdb is unverifiable without DNA. This chain's CDR3 is CASSSHPGAARGDTEAFF.